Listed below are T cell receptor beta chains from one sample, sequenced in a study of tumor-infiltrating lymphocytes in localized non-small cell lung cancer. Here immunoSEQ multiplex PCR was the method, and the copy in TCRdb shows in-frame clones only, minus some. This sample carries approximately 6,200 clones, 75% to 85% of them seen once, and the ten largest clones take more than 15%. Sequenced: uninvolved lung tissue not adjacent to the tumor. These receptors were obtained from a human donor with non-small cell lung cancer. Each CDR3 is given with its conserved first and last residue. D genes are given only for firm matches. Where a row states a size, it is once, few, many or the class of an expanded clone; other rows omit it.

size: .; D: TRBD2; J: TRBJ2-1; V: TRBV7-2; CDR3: CASSTAASGNEQFF; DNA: TGTGCCAGCAGCACCGCGGCTAGCGGAAATGAGCAGTTCTTC
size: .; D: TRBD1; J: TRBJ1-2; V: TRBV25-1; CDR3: CASSELGTGGDSYYGYTF; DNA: TGTGCCAGCAGTGAATTAGGGACAGGGGGCGACTCTTACTATGGCTACACCTTC
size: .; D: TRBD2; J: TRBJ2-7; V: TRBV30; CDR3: CAWSVGGGGRAGSYEQYF; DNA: TGTGCCTGGAGTGTAGGGGGAGGCGGGAGGGCCGGCTCCTACGAGCAGTACTTC
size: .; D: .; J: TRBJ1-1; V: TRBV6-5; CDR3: CASGSGGGRTEAFF; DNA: TGTGCCAGCGGGTCCGGGGGCGGGCGCACTGAAGCTTTCTTT
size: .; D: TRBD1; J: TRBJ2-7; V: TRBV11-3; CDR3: CASSLTGTGGIYEQYF; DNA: TGTGCCAGCAGCTTAACCGGGACAGGGGGAATCTACGAGCAGTACTTC
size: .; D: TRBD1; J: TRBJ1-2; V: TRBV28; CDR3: CASSMDRAYGYTF; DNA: TGTGCCAGCAGTATGGACAGGGCCTATGGCTACACCTTC
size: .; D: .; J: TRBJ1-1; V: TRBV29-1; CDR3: CSVVGVTEAFF; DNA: TGCAGCGTTGTAGGGGTGACTGAAGCTTTCTTT
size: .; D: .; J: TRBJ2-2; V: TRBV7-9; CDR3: CASSLGGTTGELFF; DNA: TGTGCCAGCAGCTTAGGGGGGACCACCGGGGAGCTGTTTTTT
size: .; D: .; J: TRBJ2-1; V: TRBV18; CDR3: CASSPSERVSYNEQFF; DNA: TGTGCCAGCTCACCCTCCGAAAGGGTATCCTACAATGAGCAGTTCTTC
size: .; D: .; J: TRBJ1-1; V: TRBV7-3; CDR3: CATRAGPMNTEAFF; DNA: TGTGCCACCCGAGCTGGACCTATGAACACTGAAGCTTTCTTT
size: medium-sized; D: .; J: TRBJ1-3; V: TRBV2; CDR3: CASSEYRALENTIYF; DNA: TGTGCCAGCAGTGAATACAGGGCATTGGAGAACACCATATATTTT
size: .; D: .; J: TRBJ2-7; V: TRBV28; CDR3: CASSLQAQGFYEQYF; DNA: TGTGCCAGCAGTTTACAGGCACAGGGCTTCTACGAGCAGTACTTC
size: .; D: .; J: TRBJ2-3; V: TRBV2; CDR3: CASRQTDTQYF; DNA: TGTGCCAGCAGACAGACAGATACGCAGTATTTT
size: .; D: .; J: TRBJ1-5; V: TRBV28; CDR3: CASSLGRADYSNQPQHF; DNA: TGTGCCAGCAGTTTAGGGCGGGCAGACTATAGCAATCAGCCCCAGCATTTT
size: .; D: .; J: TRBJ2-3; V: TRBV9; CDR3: CASSEGGITDTQYF; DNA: TGTGCCAGCAGCGAGGGGGGGATCACAGATACGCAGTATTTT
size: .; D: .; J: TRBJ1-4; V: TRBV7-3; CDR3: CASSFSAGASGEKLFF; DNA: TGTGCCAGCAGCTTCTCGGCGGGAGCAAGCGGTGAAAAACTGTTTTTT